These 7 T cell receptor beta chains share one sample of origin, sequenced in a study of CD8+ T cells in alopecia areata. TCR sequencing used cDNA made by reverse transcription of extracted RNA. Profiling relied on immunoSEQ multiplex PCR, and the TCRdb table lists in-frame clones only, not all of them. The sample consists of hundreds of thousands of clones, around two fifths of them appearing once. Sample treatment: oral pan-JAK inhibitor, 5-10 mg twice daily. Sequenced material: CD4+ T cells sorted from blood, taken between weeks 30 and 35, from a patient treated with tofacitinib. These receptors all come from a human donor with alopecia areata.

The chain employs TRBV29-1 and TRBJ1-3, with D possibly TRBD1 on 6 matching bases. In germline, CDR1 is SQVTM, CDR2 ANQGSEA. The CDR3 is 13 amino acids. The DNA of the CDR3 is TGCTCGACGTGGGGGCCGGCAGGAAACACCATATATTTT. This translates into CSTWGPAGNTIYF.

The chain is built from TRBV30 and TRBJ2-1; D remains ambiguous. CDR1 is GTSNPN and CDR2 is SVGIG in the germline V gene (reference sequence). V dropped 0 bases and J dropped 6 bases, with 12 bases sitting between them. The length of the CDR3 is 14 residues. The CDR3, as DNA: TGTGCCTGGAGTGTATCTTGGGTTACCAATGAGCAGTTCTTC. Protein sequence: CAWSVSWVTNEQFF.

The V and J genes are TRBV27 and TRBJ1-2, with D perhaps TRBD1 (5 bases). Deletions cut 6 bases from V and 3 bases from J, with 17 bases between. The CDR3 sequence is 15 residues long. From germline, CDR1 is MNHEY and CDR2 SMNVEV (reference sequence). The CDR3, as DNA: TGTGCCAGCAGGATTTACCGGGCGGGGGACTATGGCTACACCTTC. This encodes CASRIYRAGDYGYTF.

This clone showed up just a few times. The rearrangement links TRBV9 to TRBJ1-3; the D is unclear. The V gene lost 0 bases and the J gene lost 5 bases, with 12 bases spanning the gap. The CDR3 runs 15 residues. CDR1 and CDR2 from the germline V gene are SGDLS and YYNGEE. For the CDR3, the DNA is TGTGCCAGCAGCGTAGGAGGGCTGGATAGAAACACCATATATTTT. Protein product: CASSVGGLDRNTIYF.

The chain recombines TRBV6-5 with TRBJ2-7, with D possibly TRBD2 on 5 matching bases. CDR1 is MNHEY, CDR2 SVGAGI, per germline. There are 15 residues in the CDR3. V dropped 1 base and J dropped 7 bases, with 17 bases sitting between them. The CDR3 spells CASSYYIPGPGEQYF. For the CDR3, the DNA is TGTGCCAGCAGTTACTACATACCTGGACCGGGAGAGCAGTACTTC.

The sample holds a few counts of this clone. In DNA, the CDR3 is TGTGCCAGCAGCACTCGGGAAACAGCCATAGTGAACACCGGGGAGCTGTTTTTT. Encoded protein: CASSTRETAIVNTGELFF. The rearrangement uses TRBV9 and TRBJ2-2; D possibly corresponds to TRBD2 (5 bases). The CDR3 covers 18 residues. Germline V CDR1 and CDR2: SGDLS, YYNGEE. Trimming left V 4 bases short and J 1 base short, with 20 bases between.

This clone occurred a few times. This sequence joins TRBV7-2 and TRBJ2-5, with D perhaps matching TRBD2 (6 bases). The V gene lost 5 bases and the J gene lost 5 bases, with 12 bases spanning the gap. Per the germline V gene, CDR1 is SGHTA and CDR2 is FQGNSA. The CDR3 sequence is 13 residues long. The CDR3 is CASSQGLGETQYF. The CDR3 DNA follows: TGTGCCAGCAGCCAGGGACTGGGGGAGACCCAGTACTTC.